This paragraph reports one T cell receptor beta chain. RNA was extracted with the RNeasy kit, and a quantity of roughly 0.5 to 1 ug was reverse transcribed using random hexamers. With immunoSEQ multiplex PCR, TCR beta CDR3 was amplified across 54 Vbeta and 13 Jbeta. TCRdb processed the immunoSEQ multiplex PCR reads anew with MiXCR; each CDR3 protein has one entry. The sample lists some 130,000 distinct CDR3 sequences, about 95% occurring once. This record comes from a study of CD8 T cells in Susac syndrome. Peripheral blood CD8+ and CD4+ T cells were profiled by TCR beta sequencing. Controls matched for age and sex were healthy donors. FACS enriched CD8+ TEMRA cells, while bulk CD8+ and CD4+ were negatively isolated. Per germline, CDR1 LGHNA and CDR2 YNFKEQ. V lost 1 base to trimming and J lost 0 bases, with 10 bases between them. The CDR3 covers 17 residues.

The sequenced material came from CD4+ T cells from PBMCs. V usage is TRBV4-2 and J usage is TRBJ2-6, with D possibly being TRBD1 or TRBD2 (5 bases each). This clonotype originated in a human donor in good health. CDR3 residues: CASSQGDGPSGANVLTF. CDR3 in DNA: TGTGCCAGCAGCCAAGGGGACGGACCCTCTGGGGCCAACGTCCTGACTTTC.